This T cell receptor (beta chain) emerged from a study of T cell responses to AZD1222 COVID-19 vaccine. Study-level findings and limits: Close to half of spike-specific TCRs reportedly recognize unmutated variant regions.

A remark on this clone: Its antigen remains unidentified.

Measured with immunoSEQ multiplex PCR; TCRdb has only the in-frame clones, and not every one. The repertoire holds roughly 150,000 clones, with around 90% as singletons. In germline, CDR1 is ENHRY, CDR2 SYGVKD. The CDR3 totals 14 residues. J was trimmed by 3 bases and V by 0 bases; bases with no gene match: 1. The receptor's source is an adult in good health. The sample consisted of peripheral blood, taken on day 0 of AZD1222 vaccination. The rearrangement joins TRBV10-3 to TRBJ1-2; 7 bases map to TRBD1. The CDR3 sequence: CAISESTGYYGYTF. The CDR3 DNA reads TGTGCCATCAGTGAGTCGACAGGGTACTATGGCTACACCTTC.